Listed here is a single T cell receptor beta chain. The antigen is unknown. Germline loops: CDR1 SQVTM, CDR2 ANQGSEA. The germline V and J ends were trimmed by 4 bases and 4 bases, with 22 bases remaining between them. This CDR3 is 16 amino acids long. One entry per CDR3 protein, called by TCRdb with MiXCR from the 5' RACE reads. Of just under 650,000 distinct CDR3 sequences in the sample, around 7.4% are singletons; the top ten hold 1.5% to 2%. The sample comes from a study of identical twins. General observations from the study: Where out-of-frame alpha sequences were twin-shared, they showed excess low generation probability. The study found that models underestimated out-of-frame TCR alpha sharing in monozygotic twins. Part of the zero-insertion signal could reflect confounding by invariant MAIT and iNKT cells.

A further study also used this sample, focusing on yellow fever vaccine responses in identical twins.

Source material: PBMCs. This clonotype was obtained from a woman aged 18-29 years in good health. The chain has TRBV29-1 and TRBJ2-5; D unresolved. CDR3 protein: CSVVFPRKGRPETQYF. CDR3 in DNA: TGCAGCGTTGTGTTTCCCAGGAAGGGAAGGCCAGAGACCCAGTACTTC.